A single sample is the source of the 26 T cell receptor beta chains below, sequenced in a study of T cell responses to AZD1222 COVID-19 vaccine. Generated by immunoSEQ multiplex PCR, the TCRdb table keeps only in-frame clones and is missing some. The sample records more than 150,000 clones, approximately 91% being singletons. Sequenced here: peripheral blood, sampled 28 days after the second AZD1222 dose. The receptors stem from an adult who received the AZD1222 COVID-19 vaccine.

A single count supports this clone. The chain is built from TRBV5-6 and TRBJ2-5, with D perhaps matching TRBD1 or TRBD2 (5 bases each). The germline V and J ends were trimmed by 4 bases and 1 base, with 11 bases remaining between them. The CDR3 contains 14 residues. Germline V gene data show CDR1 as SGHDT and CDR2 as YYEEEE. CDR3 DNA: TGTGCCAGCAGCCCGATTGGGGGCCAAGAGACCCAGTACTTC. Residues: CASSPIGGQETQYF.

The V gene is TRBV18, the J gene TRBJ1-1; D uncertain. Trimming removed 4 bases at V and 0 bases at J, with 9 bases between. Germline CDR1 KGHSH, CDR2 LQKENI. This CDR3 is built from 14 residues. The CDR3 here is CASSLAGMNTEAFF. Written as DNA, the CDR3 is TGTGCCAGCTCACTTGCAGGTATGAACACTGAAGCTTTCTTT.

As DNA, the CDR3 is TGTGCCAGCAGCCCCGTGAAAACAGGGAACGGCTACACCTTC. Its protein product is CASSPVKTGNGYTF. The chain combines TRBV5-4 with TRBJ1-2, with a tentative D call TRBD1 (6 bases). The CDR3 has 14 residues. Germline loops: CDR1 SGHNT, CDR2 YYREEE (reference sequence). The V and J ends lost 4 bases and 8 bases respectively, with 18 bases between them.

This chain joins TRBV28 and TRBJ1-4; D uncertain. V was trimmed by 6 bases and J by 7 bases, leaving 18 bases between them. Per germline, CDR1 MDHEN and CDR2 SYDVKM. This CDR3 has 15 amino acids. The CDR3 loop reads CASSSSEWVGEKLFF. CDR3 in DNA: TGTGCCAGCAGCTCATCGGAGTGGGTGGGTGAAAAACTGTTTTTT.

This clone was counted once. The gene calls are TRBV18 and TRBJ2-1, with a possible D match to TRBD2 (5 bases). V lost 1 base to trimming and J lost 0 bases, with 7 bases between them. The CDR3 totals 15 residues. Germline V gene sequence: CDR1 KGHSH, CDR2 LQKENI. The CDR3 protein is CASSPRRSSYNEQFF. The CDR3 DNA follows: TGTGCCAGCTCACCACGGAGGAGCTCCTACAATGAGCAGTTCTTC.

The V and J genes are TRBV6-5 and TRBJ1-4; 9 positions match TRBD1. The germline V gene has CDR1 MNHEY and CDR2 SVGAGI. The CDR3 is 15 amino acids. V was clipped by 3 bases and J by 8 bases; unmatched bases: 7. The CDR3 is CASSYTGQGGEKLFF. The CDR3 nucleotides read TGTGCCAGCAGTTATACGGGACAGGGAGGCGAAAAACTGTTTTTT.

This clone was detected only once. The gene calls are TRBV10-3 and TRBJ1-4; D is perhaps TRBD1 (6 bases). Germline CDR1 is ENHRY and CDR2 is SYGVKD. Trimming cost V 6 bases and J 5 bases, with 13 bases left between them. The CDR3 is made up of 14 amino acids. In DNA form, the CDR3 reads TGTGCCATCAGCCCGGGTCAGGGGAATGAAAAACTGTTTTTT. Its protein is CAISPGQGNEKLFF.

The rearrangement links TRBV5-4 to TRBJ2-1; D might be TRBD2 (6 bases). Trimming took off 1 base at V and 7 bases at J, with 12 bases between the two ends. CDR3 length: 14 amino acids. The germline CDR1 and CDR2 sequences are SGHNT and YYREEE (reference sequence). The CDR3 loop is CASSLPGGGNEQFF. The CDR3 DNA is TGTGCCAGCAGCTTGCCTGGCGGAGGGAATGAGCAGTTCTTC.

The rearrangement joins TRBV5-1 to TRBJ2-3; tentatively, D is TRBD1 or TRBD2 (5 bases each). The germline V gene has CDR1 SGHRS and CDR2 YFSETQ. Trimming cost V 0 bases and J 4 bases, with 12 bases left between them. The CDR3 extends over 15 amino acids. The CDR3 DNA follows: TGCGCCAGCAGCTTGGGGTGGGACCAACCAGATACGCAGTATTTT. Encoded protein: CASSLGWDQPDTQYF.

The chain couples TRBV6-5 to TRBJ1-2; a weak D match, TRBD1 (6 bases). CDR1 MNHEY and CDR2 SVGAGI come from the germline V gene. This CDR3 comprises 14 residues. Trimming pared 0 bases from V and 7 bases from J, leaving 12 bases between. This chain's CDR3 is CASSYSMGHFGYTF. CDR3 in DNA: TGTGCCAGCAGTTACTCGATGGGACATTTTGGCTACACCTTC.

The rearrangement joins TRBV5-1 to TRBJ1-1, with a weak D call TRBD1 (6 bases). This CDR3 is built from 13 residues. Germline V gives CDR1 SGHRS, CDR2 YFSETQ. Trimming stripped 6 bases from V and 5 bases from J, with 14 bases between. The CDR3 loop reads CASTPTGWTEAFF. CDR3 DNA sequence: TGCGCCAGCACCCCGACAGGTTGGACTGAAGCTTTCTTT. The whole variable domain, filled in from reference TRBV5-1 and TRBJ1-1, reads KAGVTQTPRYLIKTRGQQVTLSCSPISGHRSVSWYQQTPGQGLQFLFEYFSETQRNKGNFPGRFSGRQFSNSRSEMNVSTLELGDSALYLCASTPTGWTEAFFGQGTRLTVV.

The V and J genes are TRBV11-3 and TRBJ2-7; D is undetermined. Trimming left V 5 bases short and J 5 bases short, with 10 bases between. CDR1 is SGHNT and CDR2 is YENEEA in the germline V gene. This CDR3 has 12 amino acids. The chain's CDR3 is CASSSGRHEQYF. The DNA for the CDR3 is TGTGCCAGCAGCAGTGGACGCCACGAGCAGTACTTC. The full variable domain, rest sourced from reference TRBV11-3 and TRBJ2-7, is EAGVVQSPRYKIIEKKQPVAFWCNPISGHNTLYWYLQNLGQGPELLIRYENEEAVDDSQLPKDRFSAERLKGVDSTLKIQPAELGDSAVYLCASSSGRHEQYFGPGTRLTVT.

The V and J genes are TRBV19 and TRBJ1-5; a weak D match, TRBD1 (5 bases). The CDR3 contains 14 residues. V lost 6 bases, J lost 6 bases, and 15 bases lay in between. CDR1 is LNHDA and CDR2 is SQIVND in the germline V gene (reference sequence). In DNA form, the CDR3 reads TGTGCCAGTAGACTAGGGACGGTGGCTCAGCCCCAGCATTTT. It yields the protein CASRLGTVAQPQHF.

J is TRBJ2-5 and V is TRBV14; D not resolved. Per the germline V gene, CDR1 is SGHDN and CDR2 is FVKESK. The CDR3 sequence is 11 residues long. The V and J ends lost 3 bases and 5 bases respectively, with 4 bases between them. Here the CDR3 DNA reads TGTGCCAGCAGCCAGTGGGAGACCCAGTACTTC. Translated, it gives CASSQWETQYF.

V is TRBV5-1 and J is TRBJ2-7, with 9 nucleotides matching TRBD1. Germline V CDR1 and CDR2: SGHRS, YFSETQ. The CDR3 is 14 amino acids. J gave up 9 bases and V 4 bases, and 11 bases lay outside the gene matches. The DNA for the CDR3 is TGCGCCAGCAGCCCGAGGGACAGGGTGAGGGTGCAGTACTTC. Protein sequence: CASSPRDRVRVQYF.

The gene calls are TRBV13 and TRBJ1-1; D uncertain. CDR1 is PRHDT and CDR2 is FYEKMQ in the germline V gene (reference sequence). The V and J ends lost 3 bases and 4 bases respectively, with 12 bases between them. This CDR3 region has 14 residues. The CDR3 reads CASSFLKGSTEAFF. The DNA for the CDR3 is TGTGCCAGCAGCTTTCTTAAGGGTTCCACTGAAGCTTTCTTT.

The genes are TRBV6-5 and TRBJ2-5, with D perhaps TRBD1 or TRBD2 (5 bases each). Per germline, CDR1 MNHEY and CDR2 SVGAGI. This CDR3 has 15 residues. Trimming removed 0 bases at V and 5 bases at J, with 13 bases between. The CDR3 DNA reads TGTGCCAGCAGTTACTCGAACCAGGGCGGGGAGACCCAGTACTTC. Its translation: CASSYSNQGGETQYF.

The chain couples TRBV6-2 or TRBV6-3 to TRBJ1-2; 9 positions match TRBD1. This CDR3 has 15 residues. Per the germline V gene, CDR1 is MNHEY and CDR2 is SVGEGT. V shed 6 bases and J 8 bases; nucleotides not matched to a gene: 13. CDR3 DNA: TGTGCCAGCAGCGCCACACCGGGACAGGGAAGCGGCTACACCTTC. Its translation: CASSATPGQGSGYTF.

The rearrangement links TRBV9 to TRBJ1-5; D remains unclear. This CDR3 region has 15 residues. Looked up from germline, CDR1 is SGDLS and CDR2 is YYNGEE. V was trimmed by 0 bases and J by 4 bases, leaving 11 bases between them. In DNA, the CDR3 is TGTGCCAGCAGCGTAGGGCAGAACTTAAATCAGCCCCAGCATTTT. Translated, it gives CASSVGQNLNQPQHF. Combining the CDR3 with reference TRBV9 and TRBJ1-5 gives the whole variable domain DSGVTQTPKHLITATGQRVTLRCSPRSGDLSVYWYQQSLDQGLQFLIQYYNGEERAKGNILERFSAQQFPDLHSELNLSSLELGDSALYFCASSVGQNLNQPQHFGDGTRLSIL.

CDR3 residues: CASSSGGYDGYTF. The CDR3 nucleotides read TGTGCCAGTAGTTCGGGAGGGTACGATGGCTACACCTTC. This rearrangement joins TRBV19 to TRBJ1-2; D gene unclear. Deletions cut 5 bases from V and 6 bases from J, with 13 bases between. CDR1 LNHDA and CDR2 SQIVND come from the germline V gene (reference sequence). This CDR3 is built from 13 residues.

This chain uses TRBV28 with TRBJ2-5; TRBD1 matches at 10 bases. The CDR3 contains 13 residues. V shed 6 bases, J shed 5 bases, and the junction held 3 bases outside the gene matches. CDR1 and CDR2 from the germline V gene are MDHEN and SYDVKM. DNA of the CDR3: TGTGCCAGCAGGGGACAGGGGAGGGAGACCCAGTACTTC. Translating it yields CASRGQGRETQYF.

The rearrangement joins TRBV29-1 to TRBJ2-4, with unresolved D. The germline gives CDR1 SQVTM, CDR2 ANQGSEA. The CDR3 runs to 15 residues. V gave up 3 bases and J gave up 0 bases, with 12 bases separating them. The CDR3 DNA reads TGCAGCGTTGAGAGGCCCTATCTAGCCAAAAACATTCAGTACTTC. Residues: CSVERPYLAKNIQYF.

V is TRBV11-2 and J is TRBJ2-1; TRBD2 matches at 8 bases. The CDR3 length is 15 residues. The trim removed 3 bases at V and 5 bases at J, leaving 6 bases unmatched. CDR1 and CDR2 (germline): SGHAT, FQNNGV. The CDR3 spells CASSFSGTYNNEQFF. The DNA of the CDR3 is TGTGCCAGCAGCTTTAGCGGGACTTACAACAATGAGCAGTTCTTC.

In the case of this clone: At one end the junction does not follow the germline gene, possibly because of a read error. The chain joins TRBV4-1 to TRBJ2-7; 7 bases align to TRBD2. The CDR3 runs 15 residues. The germline gives CDR1 MGHRA, CDR2 YSYEKL. The CDR3 reads CASSEEASGPYEQYF. CDR3 in DNA: TGCGCCAGCAGCGAAGAGGCTAGCGGTCCCTACGAGCAGTACTTC.

This clone was seen a few times. The rearrangement links TRBV4-2 to TRBJ2-2, with TRBD2 matching over 10 bases. Germline V gene lookup returns CDR1 LGHNA and CDR2 YNFKEQ. Trimming took 4 bases from V and 3 from J; bases not matched to a gene: 2. The CDR3 is 15 amino acids. CDR3 region: CASSPLAGDTGELFF. The CDR3, as DNA: TGTGCCAGCAGCCCCCTAGCGGGAGACACCGGGGAGCTGTTTTTT.

Note on this clone: Other DNA variants within this sample encode the same CDR3. The rearrangement links TRBV18 to TRBJ2-1, with TRBD1 matching over 8 bases. The V segment lost 3 bases and the J segment 6 bases; nucleotides outside the gene matches: 4. The CDR3 runs to 14 residues. Germline CDR1 reads KGHSH; CDR2 reads LQKENI. CDR3 region: CASSPQGASNEQFF. The CDR3 coding sequence is TGTGCCAGCTCACCCCAGGGGGCAAGCAATGAGCAGTTCTTC.